This is a list of T cell receptor beta chains from one sample in a study of Graves' ophthalmopathy and Graves' hyperthyroidism. From the multiplex PCR reads, TCRdb called clonotypes with MiXCR, one entry per CDR3 protein. The sample includes about 740,000 distinct CDR3 sequences, 35% to 50% of them seen just once. The source material was peripheral blood. These receptor sequences come from an adult man with Graves' ophthalmopathy. Both conserved end residues are part of each CDR3. A D gene is named only where the DNA matches it firmly. Size is stated for part of the rows, as once, few or many counts, or as a class when the clone is expanded.

TRBV11-2,.,TRBJ2-7,.,TGTGCCAGCAGCTTCTCGGATTCCTACGAGCACTACTTC,CASSFSDSYEHYF
TRBV28,.,TRBJ2-6,.,TGTGCCAGCAGTTCGGCAGGAAACTCTGGGGCCAACGTCCTGACTTTC,CASSSAGNSGANVLTF
TRBV7-2,.,TRBJ1-4,many,TGTGCCAGCAGCTTAAAGAGGTCCGAAAAACTGTTTTTT,CASSLKRSEKLFF
TRBV2,.,TRBJ2-1,.,TGTGCCAGCAGTGGGGTTGAGCAGTTCTTC,CASSGVEQFF
TRBV29-1,.,TRBJ2-7,.,TGCAGCGCCCAGGCACTTAGCTCCTACGAGCAGTACTTC,CSAQALSSYEQYF
TRBV7-8,.,TRBJ1-5,few,TGTGCCAGCAGCTCCCCGGGGGCGGGTCAGCCCCAGCATTTT,CASSSPGAGQPQHF
TRBV20-1,TRBD2,TRBJ2-7,.,TGCAGTGCTACGGGACTAGCGGACTACGAGCAGTACTTC,CSATGLADYEQYF
TRBV5-4,.,TRBJ2-7,.,TGTGCCAGCAGCGTTGTCGACGGGACCTACGAGCAGTACTTC,CASSVVDGTYEQYF
TRBV10-3,.,TRBJ1-5,.,TGTGCCATCAGAGAAGCAGGGTCGGCCTCTCAGCCCCAGCATTTT,CAIREAGSASQPQHF
TRBV24-1,.,TRBJ1-5,.,TGTGCCTGGAGCCGTGGACCCGAGCAGCCCCAGCATTTT,CAWSRGPEQPQHF
TRBV25-1,.,TRBJ2-7,.,TGTGCCAGCAGTGAGAGCAATACGGCGGACGAGCAGTACTTC,CASSESNTADEQYF
TRBV7-9,.,TRBJ2-6,few,TGTGCCAGCAGTCAAACCCAGGTGGGGGCCAACGTCCTGACTTTC,CASSQTQVGANVLTF
TRBV29-1,TRBD1,TRBJ1-4,.,TGCAGCGTTGGCGGACAGGGGGTGACGAAACTGTTTTTT,CSVGGQGVTKLFF
TRBV4-2,TRBD1,TRBJ1-3,few,TGTGCCAGCACGTCAACTGGGACAGGGGGAAACACCATATATTTT,CASTSTGTGGNTIYF
TRBV20-1,TRBD1,TRBJ1-4,.,TGCAGTGCCCCCACAGGGGCAAGTAATGAAAAACTGTTTTTT,CSAPTGASNEKLFF
TRBV20-1,.,TRBJ1-1,many,TGCAGTGCTAGAATCCTCCACACTGAAGCTTTCTTT,CSARILHTEAFF